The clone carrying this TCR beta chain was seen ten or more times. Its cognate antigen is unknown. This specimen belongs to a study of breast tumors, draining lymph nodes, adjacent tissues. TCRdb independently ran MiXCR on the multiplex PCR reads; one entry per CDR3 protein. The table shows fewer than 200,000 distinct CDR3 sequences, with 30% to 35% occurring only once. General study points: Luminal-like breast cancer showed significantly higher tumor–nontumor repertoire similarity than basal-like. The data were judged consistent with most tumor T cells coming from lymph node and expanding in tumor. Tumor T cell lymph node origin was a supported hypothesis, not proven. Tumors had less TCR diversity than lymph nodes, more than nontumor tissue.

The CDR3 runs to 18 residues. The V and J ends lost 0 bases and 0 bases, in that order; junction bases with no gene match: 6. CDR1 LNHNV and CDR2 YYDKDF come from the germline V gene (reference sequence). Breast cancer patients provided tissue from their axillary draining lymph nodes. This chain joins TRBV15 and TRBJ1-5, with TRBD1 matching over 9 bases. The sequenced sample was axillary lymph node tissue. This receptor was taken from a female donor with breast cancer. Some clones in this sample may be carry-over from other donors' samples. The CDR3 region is CATSRDIGQGNSNQPQHF. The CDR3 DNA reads TGTGCCACCAGCAGAGATATCGGACAGGGGAATAGCAATCAGCCCCAGCATTTT.